What follows is one T cell receptor (beta chain) and its context. Its specificity is unknown. 13 Jbeta primers and 60 Vbeta primers were used for the PCR. Method: immunoSEQ multiplex PCR; TCRdb's copy keeps in-frame clones and lacks some. In the table there are a few hundred thousand clones, around 80% of which are singletons. These data come from a study of cytomegalovirus exposure and HLA in healthy donors. Study outcomes and limitations: Fewer N-insertions than the roughly 670-donor mean were reportedly shown by an Asian-associated ancestry cluster in a later analysis.

Germline lookup yields CDR1 WSHSY and CDR2 SAAADI. Trimming pared 5 bases from V and 5 bases from J, leaving 8 bases between. The CDR3 is 12 residues long. The sequencing sample was made of PBMCs. The V gene is TRBV10-2, the J gene TRBJ2-3, with D unclear. This clonotype was sampled from a man aged 40-49 years in good health and CMV-seronegative. The CDR3 spells CASSLYGDTQYF. CDR3 coding DNA: TGCGCCAGCAGTCTATATGGAGATACGCAGTATTTT.